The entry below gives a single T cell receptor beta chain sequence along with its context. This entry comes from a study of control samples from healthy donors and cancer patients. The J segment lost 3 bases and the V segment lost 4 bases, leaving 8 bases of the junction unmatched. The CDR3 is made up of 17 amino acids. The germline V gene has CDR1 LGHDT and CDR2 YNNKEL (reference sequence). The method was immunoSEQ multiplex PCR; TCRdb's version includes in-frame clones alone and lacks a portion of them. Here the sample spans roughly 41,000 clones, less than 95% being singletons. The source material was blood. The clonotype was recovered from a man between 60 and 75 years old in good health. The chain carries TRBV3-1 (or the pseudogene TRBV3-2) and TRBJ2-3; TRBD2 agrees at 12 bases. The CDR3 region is CASSPLTSGRRTDTQYF. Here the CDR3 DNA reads TGTGCCAGCAGCCCTTTGACTAGCGGGAGACGAACAGATACGCAGTATTTT.